The 12 T cell receptor beta chains below come from one sample, sequenced in a study of T-cell memory formation after mild COVID-19. TCRdb called the 5' RACE reads again in MiXCR, with one record for every CDR3 protein. The sample consists of about 560,000 distinct CDR3 sequences, about 22% of them appearing once. Sequences were obtained from PBMCs or a T cell subset sorted from them (not recorded which). The origin of the receptors is an adult woman who had mild COVID-19 (a few samples of this study predate the infection). Cell type and time point are not known.

This sequence joins TRBV13 and TRBJ2-2; D not resolved. Trimming removed 3 bases from V and 6 bases from J, with 14 bases in between. CDR1 is PRHDT, CDR2 FYEKMQ, per germline (reference sequence). This CDR3 is built from 15 residues. DNA of the CDR3: TGTGCCAGCAGCTTTGCAGTAAGGGTTTCCGGGGAGCTGTTTTTT. It yields the protein CASSFAVRVSGELFF.

This clonotype was counted only a few times. J is TRBJ2-3 and V is TRBV5-1, with TRBD1 as a possible D gene (6 bases). The CDR3 covers 16 residues. Trimming stripped 0 bases from V and 2 bases from J, with 13 bases between. Germline V lookup: CDR1 SGHRS, CDR2 YFSETQ. For the CDR3, the DNA is TGCGCCAGCAGCTTGGATCGGACAGAACCCACAGATACGCAGTATTTT. As protein: CASSLDRTEPTDTQYF.

CDR3 nucleotide sequence: TGTGCCAGCAGCACACGATCAACCACGTCCTACAATGAGCAGTTCTTC. It yields the protein CASSTRSTTSYNEQFF. V gene TRBV7-8 combines with J gene TRBJ2-1; D gene ambiguous. Germline CDR1 and CDR2: SGHVS and FQNEAQ. Trimming left V 5 bases short and J 1 base short, with 15 bases between. This CDR3 region has 16 residues.

This clonotype was seen more than once but under ten times. The gene calls are TRBV7-8 and TRBJ2-4; tentative D call: TRBD2 (6 bases). The length of the CDR3 is 18 residues. V was cut by 0 bases and J by 2 bases, with 17 bases left in between. Germline CDR1 and CDR2: SGHVS and FQNEAQ. CDR3 residues: CASSLALTLRGTKNIQYF. Written as DNA, the CDR3 is TGTGCCAGCAGCTTAGCGCTCACTCTCCGGGGGACCAAAAACATTCAGTACTTC.

The V call is TRBV7-9, the J call TRBJ2-1; 11 positions match TRBD2. CDR1 is SEHNR, CDR2 FQNEAQ, per germline (reference sequence). This CDR3 is built from 15 residues. V lost 7 bases and J lost 5; bases outside the gene matches: 7. CDR3 region: CASNRLAGTNNEQFF. The DNA for the CDR3 is TGTGCCAGCAACAGACTAGCGGGGACCAACAATGAGCAGTTCTTC.

This clonotype was seen a handful of times. The V and J genes are TRBV5-1 and TRBJ2-7, with 7 bases that match TRBD1. Trimming at V came to 4 bases and at J to 6 bases, leaving 10 bases not matched to a gene. There are 14 residues in the CDR3. Per the germline V gene, CDR1 is SGHRS and CDR2 is YFSETQ. The CDR3, as DNA: TGCGCCAGCAGCGCGCAGACAGGGTGGCGCGAGCAGTACTTC. Protein sequence: CASSAQTGWREQYF.

The V call is TRBV20-1, the J call TRBJ2-3; D possibly matches TRBD1 or TRBD2 (5 bases each). The V gene lost 1 base and the J gene lost 6 bases, with 14 bases spanning the gap. The CDR3 extends over 14 amino acids. Germline-derived CDR1 and CDR2 are DFQATT and SNEGSKA (reference sequence). The chain's CDR3 is CSARGGGGEDTQYF. DNA of the CDR3: TGCAGTGCTAGAGGTGGTGGGGGAGAGGATACGCAGTATTTT.

This clonotype was counted only a few times. The J gene is TRBJ1-4, the V gene TRBV6-1; no clear D gene. With 3 bases removed from V and 12 bases from J, the gap between germline ends came to 11 bases. The CDR3 covers 12 residues. The germline CDR1 and CDR2 sequences are MNHNS and SASEGT. The CDR3 reads CASSEVGVELFF. The CDR3 bases are TGTGCCAGCAGTGAGGTCGGGGTGGAACTGTTTTTT.

The chain recombines TRBV5-6 with TRBJ2-6; D is undetermined. The CDR3 loop spans 15 amino acids. Germline CDR1 reads SGHDT; CDR2 reads YYEEEE. Between the trimmed V and J ends, which lost 4 bases and 0 bases, there was a span of 8 bases. CDR3 sequence reads: CASSLLSSGANVLTF. The CDR3 nucleotides are TGTGCCAGCAGCCTACTCAGCTCTGGGGCCAACGTCCTGACTTTC.

The V call is TRBV12-3 or TRBV12-4, the J call TRBJ1-5; the D is unclear. V was clipped by 6 bases and J by 2 bases, with 5 bases between them. CDR3 size: 12 residues. The CDR3: CASRPGNQPQHF. CDR3 sequence (DNA): TGTGCCAGCAGACCAGGCAATCAGCCCCAGCATTTT.

V and J are TRBV6-6 and TRBJ1-6; D is ambiguous. Germline lookup yields CDR1 MNHNY and CDR2 SVGAGI (reference sequence). This CDR3 is 16 amino acids long. Trimming removed 6 bases at V and 0 bases at J, with 12 bases between. The CDR3 coding sequence is TGTGCCAGCAGCCAAGACCAGAGCTCCTATAATTCACCCCTCCACTTT. Residues: CASSQDQSSYNSPLHF.

The CDR3, as DNA: TGTGCCAGCAGTTGGAGGGGCACAGATACGCAGTATTTT. This encodes CASSWRGTDTQYF. The gene calls are TRBV12-3 or TRBV12-4 and TRBJ2-3; D is possibly TRBD2 (6 bases). Trimming took off 4 bases at V and 1 base at J, with 6 bases between the two ends. This CDR3 is 13 amino acids long.